The clone carrying this T cell receptor beta chain was seen ten or more times. What it recognizes is unknown. These data belong to a study of early T cells in non-severe SARS-CoV-2 infection. The overall study: The authors sequenced bulk RNA from unsorted whole blood, leaving chains unpaired.

Study-level findings and limits: VDJdb-based matching was biased toward anti-spike CD8 responses and missed private and CD4 specificities.

Per germline, CDR1 DFQATT and CDR2 SNEGSKA (reference sequence). V lost 3 bases, J lost 8 bases, and 16 bases lay in between. There are 14 residues in the CDR3. Individual cDNA molecules were tagged with unique molecular identifiers. TCRdb itself ran the 5' RACE reads through MiXCR, one entry per CDR3 protein. The sample consists of 80,000 to 95,000 distinct CDR3 sequences, 16% of them appearing once. This clonotype originated in an adult who was a healthcare worker with PCR-confirmed SARS-CoV-2 infection or an uninfected control (not recorded which). This sequence joins TRBV20-1 and TRBJ1-4, with D tentatively TRBD1 (5 bases). The sequencing here drew on whole blood, taken at baseline. The CDR3 DNA reads TGCAGTGCTAGCTCCGCGGGACCTTCCGAAAAACTGTTTTTT. Amino acids: CSASSAGPSEKLFF.